These T cell receptor beta chains were read from a single sample in a study of blood T cell repertoires in COVID-19. Some clones are missing from TCRdb's copy, which holds only in-frame ones; the method was immunoSEQ multiplex PCR. The data hold fewer than 250,000 clones, with 75% to 90% observed a single time. Sequenced material: peripheral blood. These TCRs come from a woman in her 70s with active or convalescent COVID-19. CDR3s include the opening cysteine and the closing phenylalanine or tryptophan. The order of the fields is D gene, J gene, CDR3 length, V gene, clone size, CDR3 DNA, CDR3 protein. A D gene is named only where the DNA matches it firmly. The size of a clone is reported for some rows only, either as once, few or many, or as a class for expanded clones.

d_call: TRBD2; j_call: TRBJ2-1; cdr3_length: 16; v_call: TRBV3-1/TRBV3-2; clone_size: once; cdr3_nt: TGTGCCAGCAGCCGAGGGCGGGGGGCCCCCTTTAATGAGCAGTTCTTC; cdr3_aa: CASSRGRGAPFNEQFF
d_call: .; j_call: TRBJ1-5; cdr3_length: 16; v_call: TRBV28; clone_size: .; cdr3_nt: TGTGCCAGCAGTTTCTGGGGGTCGGGAGGCAATCAGCCCCAGCATTTT; cdr3_aa: CASSFWGSGGNQPQHF
d_call: .; j_call: TRBJ2-5; cdr3_length: 14; v_call: TRBV7-8; clone_size: .; cdr3_nt: TGTGCCAGCAGGGAAGTCGGAGCAGAAGAGACCCAGTACTTC; cdr3_aa: CASREVGAEETQYF
d_call: TRBD2; j_call: TRBJ2-7; cdr3_length: 18; v_call: TRBV5-1; clone_size: few; cdr3_nt: TGCGCCAGCAGCTCGACCGGGACTAGCGGGACCACCGCCTACGAGCAGTACTTC; cdr3_aa: CASSSTGTSGTTAYEQYF
d_call: .; j_call: TRBJ2-2; cdr3_length: 14; v_call: TRBV9; clone_size: .; cdr3_nt: TGTGCCAGCAGCGTCCGGGACTACACCGGGGAGCTGTTTTTT; cdr3_aa: CASSVRDYTGELFF
d_call: TRBD2; j_call: TRBJ2-1; cdr3_length: 17; v_call: TRBV24-1; clone_size: few; cdr3_nt: TGTGCCACCAGTGATCCCGCCGGCGGGGGGGCATTGGGTGAGCAGTTCTTC; cdr3_aa: CATSDPAGGGALGEQFF
d_call: TRBD1; j_call: TRBJ2-5; cdr3_length: 15; v_call: TRBV6-6; clone_size: .; cdr3_nt: TGTGCCAGCAGTTACGTGTCAGGGGGATTAGAGACCCAGTACTTC; cdr3_aa: CASSYVSGGLETQYF
d_call: .; j_call: TRBJ1-3; cdr3_length: 13; v_call: TRBV12-3/TRBV12-4; clone_size: .; cdr3_nt: TGTGCCAGCAGTTTCCTAGGTCGCGTCACCATATATTTT; cdr3_aa: CASSFLGRVTIYF
d_call: .; j_call: TRBJ2-1; cdr3_length: 16; v_call: TRBV5-3; clone_size: .; cdr3_nt: TGTGCCAGAAGCCAGTCGGGGGGCGGTCTGGGCAATGAGCAGTTCTTC; cdr3_aa: CARSQSGGGLGNEQFF
d_call: TRBD1; j_call: TRBJ2-7; cdr3_length: 15; v_call: TRBV19; clone_size: .; cdr3_nt: TGTGCCAGTAGTAACCGGGACAGGGGCTCCTACGAGCAGTACTTC; cdr3_aa: CASSNRDRGSYEQYF
d_call: TRBD1; j_call: TRBJ1-6; cdr3_length: 16; v_call: TRBV30; clone_size: once; cdr3_nt: TGTGCCTGGAGGGACGCCGGGACAGGGTATAATTCACCCCTCCACTTT; cdr3_aa: CAWRDAGTGYNSPLHF
d_call: .; j_call: TRBJ1-3; cdr3_length: 13; v_call: TRBV10-3; clone_size: .; cdr3_nt: TGTGCCATCCGTCAGGGGTCTGGAAACACCATATATTTT; cdr3_aa: CAIRQGSGNTIYF
d_call: TRBD1; j_call: TRBJ1-1; cdr3_length: 15; v_call: TRBV19; clone_size: once; cdr3_nt: TGTGCCAGTAGTATCCTAACAGGGGTAGGGACTGAAGCTTTCTTT; cdr3_aa: CASSILTGVGTEAFF
d_call: TRBD1; j_call: TRBJ1-1; cdr3_length: 13; v_call: TRBV27; clone_size: .; cdr3_nt: TGTGCCAGCAGTCCCCGACAGGGCCCCCAAGCTTTCTTT; cdr3_aa: CASSPRQGPQAFF
d_call: .; j_call: TRBJ1-2; cdr3_length: 16; v_call: TRBV29-1; clone_size: few; cdr3_nt: TGCAGCGTTGTTGTTCGGCCCACAGGGTTGGATTATGGCTACACCTTC; cdr3_aa: CSVVVRPTGLDYGYTF
d_call: .; j_call: TRBJ2-2; cdr3_length: 13; v_call: TRBV18; clone_size: .; cdr3_nt: TGTGCCAGCTCAGGGCAGTTGACCGGGGAGCTGTTTTTT; cdr3_aa: CASSGQLTGELFF
d_call: TRBD1; j_call: TRBJ1-4; cdr3_length: 16; v_call: TRBV28; clone_size: many; cdr3_nt: TGTGCCAGCAGTTCACCAGGACAGGGGAGGGGTGAAAAACTGTTTTTT; cdr3_aa: CASSSPGQGRGEKLFF
d_call: TRBD2; j_call: TRBJ2-3; cdr3_length: 16; v_call: TRBV7-8; clone_size: .; cdr3_nt: TGTGCCAGCAGCCCCCCTGGCGGGGGGGGGTCAGATACGCAGTATTTT; cdr3_aa: CASSPPGGGGSDTQYF
d_call: .; j_call: TRBJ1-1; cdr3_length: 13; v_call: TRBV3-1/TRBV3-2; clone_size: .; cdr3_nt: TGTGCCAGCAGCCCTCGAGTGGAGGCCGGAGCTTTCTTT; cdr3_aa: CASSPRVEAGAFF
d_call: .; j_call: TRBJ2-7; cdr3_length: 11; v_call: TRBV30; clone_size: .; cdr3_nt: TGTGCCTGGGGTAGCTCCTACGAGCAGTACTTC; cdr3_aa: CAWGSSYEQYF
d_call: TRBD1; j_call: TRBJ1-1; cdr3_length: 14; v_call: TRBV6-2/TRBV6-3; clone_size: .; cdr3_nt: TGTGCCAGCAGCTCTGAGGGGGCGAACACTGAAGCTTTCTTT; cdr3_aa: CASSSEGANTEAFF
d_call: .; j_call: TRBJ1-2; cdr3_length: 13; v_call: TRBV5-1; clone_size: .; cdr3_nt: TGCGCCAGCAGCTTGGAGGGACACAATGGCTACACCTTC; cdr3_aa: CASSLEGHNGYTF
d_call: .; j_call: TRBJ2-7; cdr3_length: 14; v_call: TRBV3-1/TRBV3-2; clone_size: .; cdr3_nt: TGTGCCAGCAGCCAAGATCGACTAGTTTACGAGCAGTACTTC; cdr3_aa: CASSQDRLVYEQYF
d_call: .; j_call: TRBJ1-5; cdr3_length: 16; v_call: TRBV5-4; clone_size: .; cdr3_nt: TGTGCCAGCAGCTGGGGGGGGGCTGGAAGCAATCAGCCCCAGCATTTT; cdr3_aa: CASSWGGAGSNQPQHF
d_call: .; j_call: TRBJ2-3; cdr3_length: 14; v_call: TRBV5-6; clone_size: .; cdr3_nt: TGTGCCACCCGGAGCAGGGAGGGCACAGATACGCAGTATTTT; cdr3_aa: CATRSREGTDTQYF
d_call: TRBD1; j_call: TRBJ1-2; cdr3_length: 13; v_call: TRBV12-3/TRBV12-4; clone_size: .; cdr3_nt: TGTGCCAGCAGTCTGACAGGGAACTATGGCTACACCTTC; cdr3_aa: CASSLTGNYGYTF
d_call: .; j_call: TRBJ1-4; cdr3_length: 14; v_call: TRBV7-9; clone_size: few; cdr3_nt: TGTGCCAGCAGGAAGGGAGGGCGTAATGAAAAACTGTTTTTT; cdr3_aa: CASRKGGRNEKLFF
d_call: .; j_call: TRBJ2-2; cdr3_length: 15; v_call: TRBV5-1; clone_size: .; cdr3_nt: TGCGCCAGCAGCTCTGTCAGTCCGAACACCGGGGAGCTGTTTTTT; cdr3_aa: CASSSVSPNTGELFF
d_call: TRBD1; j_call: TRBJ1-2; cdr3_length: 14; v_call: TRBV2; clone_size: .; cdr3_nt: TGTGGGGGGCGGCTGGGACAGTACCCCTATGGCTACACCTTC; cdr3_aa: CGGRLGQYPYGYTF
d_call: .; j_call: TRBJ2-7; cdr3_length: 15; v_call: TRBV4-1; clone_size: .; cdr3_nt: TGCGCCAGCAGCCAAGCACCGGGGGAATCCTACGAGCAGTACTTC; cdr3_aa: CASSQAPGESYEQYF
d_call: TRBD2; j_call: TRBJ2-2; cdr3_length: 16; v_call: TRBV3-1/TRBV3-2; clone_size: .; cdr3_nt: TGTGCCAGCAGCCAAGGGACTAGCGGGAAAACCGGGGAGCTGTTTTTT; cdr3_aa: CASSQGTSGKTGELFF
d_call: .; j_call: TRBJ1-2; cdr3_length: 14; v_call: TRBV5-1; clone_size: .; cdr3_nt: TGCGCCAGCAGCTTGGAAACTCCTAACTATGGCTACACCTTC; cdr3_aa: CASSLETPNYGYTF
d_call: TRBD2; j_call: TRBJ2-3; cdr3_length: 16; v_call: TRBV7-2; clone_size: .; cdr3_nt: TGTGCCAGCAGCTTTGGGACTAGCGGGGCCGCAGATACGCAGTATTTT; cdr3_aa: CASSFGTSGAADTQYF
d_call: .; j_call: TRBJ2-1; cdr3_length: 13; v_call: TRBV11-2; clone_size: .; cdr3_nt: TGTGCCAGCAGCCTCCCCCAGGGGAATGAGCAGTTCTTC; cdr3_aa: CASSLPQGNEQFF
d_call: TRBD1; j_call: TRBJ2-7; cdr3_length: 17; v_call: TRBV13; clone_size: .; cdr3_nt: TGTGCCAGCAGCCCTCGGGGGGACAGGGGATGGATTAGGGAGCAGTACTTC; cdr3_aa: CASSPRGDRGWIREQYF
d_call: .; j_call: TRBJ1-2; cdr3_length: 13; v_call: TRBV5-4; clone_size: .; cdr3_nt: TGTGCCAGCAGCTTTCCAGGGAACTATGGCTACACCTTC; cdr3_aa: CASSFPGNYGYTF
d_call: .; j_call: TRBJ1-3; cdr3_length: 15; v_call: TRBV2; clone_size: .; cdr3_nt: TGTGCCAGCAGTGCATCCCCGGGGAGAGGAAACACCATATATTTT; cdr3_aa: CASSASPGRGNTIYF
d_call: TRBD2; j_call: TRBJ2-1; cdr3_length: 13; v_call: TRBV4-1; clone_size: .; cdr3_nt: TGCGCCAGCGCTAGCGGGGGCTACAATGAGCAGTTCTTC; cdr3_aa: CASASGGYNEQFF
d_call: TRBD2; j_call: TRBJ2-3; cdr3_length: 19; v_call: TRBV10-3; clone_size: .; cdr3_nt: TGTGCCATCAGAGCCTGGACTAGCGGGGCCCTCTTTAACACAGATACGCAGTATTTT; cdr3_aa: CAIRAWTSGALFNTDTQYF
d_call: .; j_call: TRBJ2-1; cdr3_length: 15; v_call: TRBV9; clone_size: .; cdr3_nt: TGTGCCAGCAGCGCGGCGACAGCTTCTTACAATGAGCAGTTCTTC; cdr3_aa: CASSAATASYNEQFF
d_call: .; j_call: TRBJ2-1; cdr3_length: 15; v_call: TRBV23-1; clone_size: .; cdr3_nt: TGCGCCAGCAGTCAATCGTCCCCAGAACCGAATGAGCAGTTCTTC; cdr3_aa: CASSQSSPEPNEQFF
d_call: TRBD1; j_call: TRBJ2-7; cdr3_length: 14; v_call: TRBV19; clone_size: .; cdr3_nt: TGTGCCAGTAGTATGGTTGCAGGGGGCGACGAGCAGTACTTC; cdr3_aa: CASSMVAGGDEQYF